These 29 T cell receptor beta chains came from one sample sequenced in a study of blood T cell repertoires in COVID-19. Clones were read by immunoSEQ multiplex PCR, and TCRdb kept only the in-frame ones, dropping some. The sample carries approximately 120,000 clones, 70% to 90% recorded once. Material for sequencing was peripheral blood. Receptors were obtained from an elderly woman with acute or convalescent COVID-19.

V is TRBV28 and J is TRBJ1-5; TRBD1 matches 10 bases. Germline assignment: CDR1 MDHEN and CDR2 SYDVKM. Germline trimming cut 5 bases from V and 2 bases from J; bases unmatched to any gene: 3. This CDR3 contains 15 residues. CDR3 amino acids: CASSQTGGGNQPQHF. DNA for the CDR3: TGTGCCAGCAGTCAGACAGGGGGCGGCAATCAGCCCCAGCATTTT. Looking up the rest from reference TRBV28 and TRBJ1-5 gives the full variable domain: DVKVTQSSRYLVKRTGEKVFLECVQDMDHENMFWYRQDPGLGLRLIYFSYDVKMKEKGDIPEGYSVSREKKERFSLILESASTNQTSMYLCASSQTGGGNQPQHFGDGTRLSIL.

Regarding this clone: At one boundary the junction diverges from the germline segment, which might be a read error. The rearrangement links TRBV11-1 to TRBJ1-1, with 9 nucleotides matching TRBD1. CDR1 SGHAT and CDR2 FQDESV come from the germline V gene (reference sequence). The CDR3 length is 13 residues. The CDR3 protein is CASNLGTGGEAFF. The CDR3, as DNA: TGTGCCAGCAACTTAGGAACAGGGGGCGAGGCTTTCTTT.

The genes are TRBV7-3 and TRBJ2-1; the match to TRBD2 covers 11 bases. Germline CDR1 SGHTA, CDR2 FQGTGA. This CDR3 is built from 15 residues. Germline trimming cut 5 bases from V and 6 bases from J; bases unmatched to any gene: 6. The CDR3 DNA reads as TGTGCCAGCAGCCTTTCTAGCGGGGGGACCAATGAGCAGTTCTTC. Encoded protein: CASSLSSGGTNEQFF.

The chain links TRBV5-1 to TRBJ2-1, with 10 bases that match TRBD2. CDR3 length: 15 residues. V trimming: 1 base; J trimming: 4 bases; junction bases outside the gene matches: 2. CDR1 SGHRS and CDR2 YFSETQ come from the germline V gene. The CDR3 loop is CASSLPAGGYNEQFF. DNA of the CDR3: TGCGCCAGCAGCTTGCCAGCGGGGGGGTACAATGAGCAGTTCTTC.

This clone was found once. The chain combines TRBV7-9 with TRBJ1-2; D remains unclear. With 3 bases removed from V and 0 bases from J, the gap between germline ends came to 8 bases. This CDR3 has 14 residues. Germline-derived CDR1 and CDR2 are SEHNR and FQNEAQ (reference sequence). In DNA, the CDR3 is TGTGCCAGCAGCTTGACTGAAGCTAACTATGGCTACACCTTC. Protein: CASSLTEANYGYTF.

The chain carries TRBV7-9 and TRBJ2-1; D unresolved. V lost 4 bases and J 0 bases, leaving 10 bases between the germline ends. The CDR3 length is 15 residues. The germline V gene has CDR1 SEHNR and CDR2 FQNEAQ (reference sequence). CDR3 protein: CASSSDSSSYNEQFF. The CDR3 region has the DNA TGTGCCAGCAGCTCTGACTCGAGCTCCTACAATGAGCAGTTCTTC.

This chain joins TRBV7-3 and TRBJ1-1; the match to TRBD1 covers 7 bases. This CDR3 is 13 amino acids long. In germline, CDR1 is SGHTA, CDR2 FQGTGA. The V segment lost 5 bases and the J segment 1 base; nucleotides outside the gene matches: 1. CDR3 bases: TGTGCCAGCAGCCGGACAGGGAACACTGAAGCTTTCTTT. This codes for CASSRTGNTEAFF.

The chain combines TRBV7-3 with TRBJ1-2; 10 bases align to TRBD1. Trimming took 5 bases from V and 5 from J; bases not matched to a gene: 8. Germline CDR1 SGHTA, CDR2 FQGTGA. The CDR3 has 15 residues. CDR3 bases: TGTGCCAGCAGCCATCCGGGACAGGGGTCATATGGCTACACCTTC. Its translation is CASSHPGQGSYGYTF.

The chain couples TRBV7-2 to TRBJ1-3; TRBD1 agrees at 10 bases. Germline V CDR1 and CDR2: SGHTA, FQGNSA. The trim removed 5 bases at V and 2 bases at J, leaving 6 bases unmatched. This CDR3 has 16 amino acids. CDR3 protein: CASSLAGQGAGNTIYF. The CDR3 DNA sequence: TGTGCCAGCAGCCTGGCTGGACAGGGGGCTGGAAACACCATATATTTT.

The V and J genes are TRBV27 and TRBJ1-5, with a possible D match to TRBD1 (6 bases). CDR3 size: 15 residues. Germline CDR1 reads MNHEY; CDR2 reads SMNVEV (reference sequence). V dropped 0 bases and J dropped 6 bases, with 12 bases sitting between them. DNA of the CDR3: TGTGCCAGCAGTTTATCGGGGGGGGCCGCTCAGCCCCAGCATTTT. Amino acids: CASSLSGGAAQPQHF.

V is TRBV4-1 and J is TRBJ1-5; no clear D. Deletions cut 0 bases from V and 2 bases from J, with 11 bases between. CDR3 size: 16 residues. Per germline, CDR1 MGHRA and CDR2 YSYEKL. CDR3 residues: CASSQDPRVGNQPQHF. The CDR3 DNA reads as TGCGCCAGCAGCCAAGATCCACGCGTTGGCAATCAGCCCCAGCATTTT.

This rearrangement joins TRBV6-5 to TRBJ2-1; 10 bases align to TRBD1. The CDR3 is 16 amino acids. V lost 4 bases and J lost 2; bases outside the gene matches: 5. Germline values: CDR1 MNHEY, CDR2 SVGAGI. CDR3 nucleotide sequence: TGTGCCAGCAGTTTGACAGGGGGCGCAGCCTACAATGAGCAGTTCTTC. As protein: CASSLTGGAAYNEQFF.

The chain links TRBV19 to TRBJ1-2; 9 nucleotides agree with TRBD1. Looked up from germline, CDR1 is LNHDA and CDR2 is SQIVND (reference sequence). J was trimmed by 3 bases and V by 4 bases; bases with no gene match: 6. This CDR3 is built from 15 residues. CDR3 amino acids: CASSTDRGAHYGYTF. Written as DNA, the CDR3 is TGTGCCAGTAGTACGGACAGGGGCGCCCACTATGGCTACACCTTC. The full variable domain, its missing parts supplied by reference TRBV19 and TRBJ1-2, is DGGITQSPKYLFRKEGQNVTLSCEQNLNHDAMYWYRQDPGQGLRLIYYSQIVNDFQKGDIAEGYSVSREKKESFPLTVTSAQKNPTAFYLCASSTDRGAHYGYTFGSGTRLTVV.

This chain's CDR3 is CASSLGGDRVYEQYF. CDR3 DNA: TGCGCCAGCAGCTTAGGGGGTGACAGGGTCTACGAGCAGTACTTC. The V and J genes are TRBV5-1 and TRBJ2-7; 7 bases fit TRBD1. Germline V CDR1 and CDR2: SGHRS, YFSETQ. The V and J ends lost 2 bases and 3 bases, in that order; junction bases with no gene match: 8. This CDR3 spans 15 amino acids.

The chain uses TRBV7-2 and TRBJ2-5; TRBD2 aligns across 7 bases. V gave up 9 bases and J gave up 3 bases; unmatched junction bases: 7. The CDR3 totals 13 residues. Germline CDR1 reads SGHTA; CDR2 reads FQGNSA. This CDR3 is CASWGGPKETQYF. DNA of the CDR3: TGTGCCAGTTGGGGGGGACCTAAAGAGACCCAGTACTTC.

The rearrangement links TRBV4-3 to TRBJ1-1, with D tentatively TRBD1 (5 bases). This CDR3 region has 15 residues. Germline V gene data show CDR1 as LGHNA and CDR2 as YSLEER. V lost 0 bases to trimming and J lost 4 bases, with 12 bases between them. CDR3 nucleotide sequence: TGCGCCAGCAGCCAAGATCTGGGGGGGAGCACTGAAGCTTTCTTT. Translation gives CASSQDLGGSTEAFF.

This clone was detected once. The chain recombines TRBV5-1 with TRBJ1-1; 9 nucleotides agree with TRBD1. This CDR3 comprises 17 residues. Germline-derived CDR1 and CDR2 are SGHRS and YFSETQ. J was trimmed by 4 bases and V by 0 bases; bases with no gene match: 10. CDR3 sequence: CASSLATQGAWGTEAFF. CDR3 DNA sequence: TGCGCCAGCAGCTTGGCCACACAGGGGGCATGGGGCACTGAAGCTTTCTTT.

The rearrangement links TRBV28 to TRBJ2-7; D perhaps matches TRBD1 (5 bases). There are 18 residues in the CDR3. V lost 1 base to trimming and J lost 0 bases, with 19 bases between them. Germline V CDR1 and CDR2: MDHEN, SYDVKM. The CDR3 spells CASSLFSDNRLHSYEQYF. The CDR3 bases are TGTGCCAGCAGTTTATTTTCGGACAATCGGCTCCACTCCTACGAGCAGTACTTC. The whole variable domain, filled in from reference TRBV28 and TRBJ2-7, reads DVKVTQSSRYLVKRTGEKVFLECVQDMDHENMFWYRQDPGLGLRLIYFSYDVKMKEKGDIPEGYSVSREKKERFSLILESASTNQTSMYLCASSLFSDNRLHSYEQYFGPGTRLTVT.

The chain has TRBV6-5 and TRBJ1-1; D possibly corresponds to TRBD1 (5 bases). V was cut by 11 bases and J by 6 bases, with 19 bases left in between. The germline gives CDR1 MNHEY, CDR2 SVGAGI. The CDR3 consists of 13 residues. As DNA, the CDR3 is TGTGCCTGTCTCCGCGTCCAGGGCCCTGAAGCTTTCTTT. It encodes CACLRVQGPEAFF.

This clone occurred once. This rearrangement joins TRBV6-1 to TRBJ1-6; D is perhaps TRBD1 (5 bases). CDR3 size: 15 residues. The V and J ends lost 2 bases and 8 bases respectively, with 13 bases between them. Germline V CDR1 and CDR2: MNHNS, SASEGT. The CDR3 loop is CASSEWSGLDSPLHF. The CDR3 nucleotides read TGTGCCAGCAGTGAATGGTCAGGGCTTGATTCACCCCTCCACTTT.

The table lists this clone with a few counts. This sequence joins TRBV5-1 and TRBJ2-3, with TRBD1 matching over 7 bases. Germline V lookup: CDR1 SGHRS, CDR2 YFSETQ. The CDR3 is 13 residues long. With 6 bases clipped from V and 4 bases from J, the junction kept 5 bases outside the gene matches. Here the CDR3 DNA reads TGCGCCAGCACCATTGACAGGGCAGATACGCAGTATTTT. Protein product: CASTIDRADTQYF.

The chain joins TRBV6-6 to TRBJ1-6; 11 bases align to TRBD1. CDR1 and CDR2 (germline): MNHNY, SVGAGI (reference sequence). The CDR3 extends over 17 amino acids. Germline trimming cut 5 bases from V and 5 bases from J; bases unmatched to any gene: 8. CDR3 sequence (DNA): TGTGCCAGCAGTCCCGGACAGGGGGCGGTCGATAATTCACCCCTCCACTTT. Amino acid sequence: CASSPGQGAVDNSPLHF.

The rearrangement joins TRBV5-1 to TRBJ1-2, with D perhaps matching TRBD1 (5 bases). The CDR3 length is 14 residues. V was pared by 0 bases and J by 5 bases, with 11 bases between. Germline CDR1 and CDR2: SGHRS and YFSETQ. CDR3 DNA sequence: TGCGCCAGCAGCTTGGGACAGTCACCATATGGCTACACCTTC. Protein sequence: CASSLGQSPYGYTF.

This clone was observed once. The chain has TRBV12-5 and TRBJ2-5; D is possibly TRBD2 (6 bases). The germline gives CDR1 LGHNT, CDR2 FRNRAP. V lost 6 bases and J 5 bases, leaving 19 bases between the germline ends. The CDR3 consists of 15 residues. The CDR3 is CASGTDGGRWETQYF. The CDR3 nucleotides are TGTGCTAGTGGAACAGACGGGGGAAGGTGGGAGACCCAGTACTTC.

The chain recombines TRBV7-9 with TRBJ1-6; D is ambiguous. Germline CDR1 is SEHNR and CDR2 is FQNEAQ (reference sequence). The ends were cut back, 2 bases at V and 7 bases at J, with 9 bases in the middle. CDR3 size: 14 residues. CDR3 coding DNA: TGTGCCAGCAGCTTAAGTCGAGAAAATTCACCCCTCCACTTT. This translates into CASSLSRENSPLHF.

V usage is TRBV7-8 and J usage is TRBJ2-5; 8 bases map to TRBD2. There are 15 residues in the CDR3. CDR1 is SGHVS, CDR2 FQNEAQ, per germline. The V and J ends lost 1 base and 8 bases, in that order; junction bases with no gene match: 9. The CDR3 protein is CASSLGVPGGGTQYF. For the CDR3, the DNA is TGTGCCAGCAGCTTAGGTGTCCCGGGGGGGGGTACCCAGTACTTC.

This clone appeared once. CDR3 nucleotide sequence: TGTGCCAGCAGCTTAGACCAGGGGAGCAGAAATGAGCAGTTCTTC. Protein sequence: CASSLDQGSRNEQFF. V gene TRBV11-2 combines with J gene TRBJ2-1, with D tentatively TRBD1 (6 bases). CDR1 SGHAT and CDR2 FQNNGV come from the germline V gene. The CDR3 has 15 residues. Deletions cut 0 bases from V and 7 bases from J, with 13 bases between. The full variable domain, its missing parts supplied by reference TRBV11-2 and TRBJ2-1, is EAGVAQSPRYKIIEKRQSVAFWCNPISGHATLYWYQQILGQGPKLLIQFQNNGVVDDSQLPKDRFSAERLKGVDSTLKIQPAKLEDSAVYLCASSLDQGSRNEQFFGPGTRLTVL.

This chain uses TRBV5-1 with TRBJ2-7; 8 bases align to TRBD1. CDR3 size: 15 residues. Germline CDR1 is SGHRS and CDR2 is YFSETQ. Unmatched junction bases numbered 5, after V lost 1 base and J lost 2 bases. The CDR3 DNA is TGCGCCAGCAGCTTGTATTGGGACAGGACCTACGAGCAGTACTTC. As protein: CASSLYWDRTYEQYF. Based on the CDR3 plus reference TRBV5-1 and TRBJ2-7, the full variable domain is KAGVTQTPRYLIKTRGQQVTLSCSPISGHRSVSWYQQTPGQGLQFLFEYFSETQRNKGNFPGRFSGRQFSNSRSEMNVSTLELGDSALYLCASSLYWDRTYEQYFGPGTRLTVT.

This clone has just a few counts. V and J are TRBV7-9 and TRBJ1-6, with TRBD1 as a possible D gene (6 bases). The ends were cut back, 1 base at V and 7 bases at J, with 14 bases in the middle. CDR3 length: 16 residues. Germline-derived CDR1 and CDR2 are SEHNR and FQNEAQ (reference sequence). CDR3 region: CASSLVGPQGNSPLHF. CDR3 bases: TGTGCCAGCAGCTTAGTAGGCCCACAGGGAAATTCACCCCTCCACTTT.